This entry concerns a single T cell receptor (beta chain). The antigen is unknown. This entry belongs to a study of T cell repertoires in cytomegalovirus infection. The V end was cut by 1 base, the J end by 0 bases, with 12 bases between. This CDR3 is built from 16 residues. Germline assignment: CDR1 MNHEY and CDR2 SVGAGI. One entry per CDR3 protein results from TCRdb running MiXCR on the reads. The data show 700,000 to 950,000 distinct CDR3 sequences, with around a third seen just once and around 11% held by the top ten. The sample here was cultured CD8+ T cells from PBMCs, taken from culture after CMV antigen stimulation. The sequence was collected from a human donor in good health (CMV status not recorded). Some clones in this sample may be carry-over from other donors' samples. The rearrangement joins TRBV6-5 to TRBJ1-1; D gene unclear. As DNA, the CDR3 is TGTGCCAGCAGTTACTGGGCAGGCGACATGAACACTGAAGCTTTCTTT. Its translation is CASSYWAGDMNTEAFF.